The following is a TCR beta chain sequence with its context. Its specificity is not known. These data come from a study of PD-1 blockade in classical Hodgkin lymphoma. Whole-study results and caveats: Complete responders had baseline diversity similar to newly diagnosed patients. It was reported that newly diagnosed patients had less baseline TCR diversity than healthy donors. With CD4+ cells, TCR diversity rose significantly by C4D1, but not with CD8+ cells.

Germline V gene sequence: CDR1 MGHRA, CDR2 YSYEKL. V was trimmed by 0 bases and J by 9 bases, leaving 12 bases between them. This CDR3 is built from 14 residues. The time point denotes: cycle 4 day 1 (C4D1), after around six weeks of nivolumab. All the patients suffered relapse after autologous stem cell transplantation, and brentuximab vedotin exposure differed. Patients reached a best response of complete response, partial response or progressive disease. Sequenced by immunoSEQ multiplex PCR; TCRdb stores in-frame clones only, minus some. The sample lists over 15,000 clones, less than 85% occurring once.

The rearrangement uses TRBV4-1 and TRBJ2-1; D is unclear. The TCR originated in a human donor with classical Hodgkin lymphoma. Source: peripheral blood mononuclear cells (PBMCs), taken before the fourth cycle of nivolumab. As DNA, the CDR3 is TGCGCCAGCAGCCAAGATAACCCCATCAGTGAGCAGTTCTTC. Residues: CASSQDNPISEQFF.